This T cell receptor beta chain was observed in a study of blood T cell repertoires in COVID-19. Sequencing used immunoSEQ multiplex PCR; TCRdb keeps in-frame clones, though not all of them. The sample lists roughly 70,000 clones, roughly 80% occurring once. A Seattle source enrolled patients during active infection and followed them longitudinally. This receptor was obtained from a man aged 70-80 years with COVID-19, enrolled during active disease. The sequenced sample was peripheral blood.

CDR3 sequence reads: CASSQESGRLHEQYF. CDR3 sequence (DNA): TGCGCCAGCAGCCAAGAGTCGGGGAGGCTTCACGAGCAGTACTTC. This chain connects TRBV4-3 to TRBJ2-7; D might be TRBD2 (6 bases). This CDR3 comprises 15 residues. V was trimmed by 0 bases and J by 5 bases, leaving 14 bases between them. Germline V gene data show CDR1 as LGHNA and CDR2 as YSLEER.